These 25 T cell receptor beta chains share one sample of origin, sequenced in a study of blood T cell repertoires in COVID-19. Assay used: immunoSEQ multiplex PCR; TCRdb lists only in-frame clones, some missing. There are about 97,000 clones in the sample; about 90% occur only once, and just over 2% lies in the top ten. Sequencing was carried out using peripheral blood. The origin of the receptors is a middle-aged man with COVID-19, enrolled during active disease.

The chain has TRBV27 and TRBJ1-1; 9 bases map to TRBD1. From germline, CDR1 is MNHEY and CDR2 SMNVEV (reference sequence). The V and J ends lost 3 bases and 5 bases, in that order; junction bases with no gene match: 10. The CDR3 length is 16 residues. In nucleotides, the CDR3 is TGTGCCAGCAGTTTGGACAGGGGCATAAGCTGGACTGAAGCTTTCTTT. Protein product: CASSLDRGISWTEAFF.

The chain combines TRBV5-8 with TRBJ1-6; possible D gene TRBD1, 5 bases. Germline V gene data show CDR1 as SGHTS and CDR2 as YDEGEE. The V gene lost 1 base and the J gene lost 8 bases, with 13 bases spanning the gap. CDR3 length: 15 residues. The CDR3 DNA is TGTGCCAGCAGCTTGTTTTCAGGGATCGATTCACCCCTCCACTTT. It is translated as CASSLFSGIDSPLHF.

The chain joins TRBV9 to TRBJ1-2; perhaps TRBD1 as D (6 bases). This CDR3 has 14 amino acids. The V gene's germline CDR1 is SGDLS and CDR2 YYNGEE. The V end was cut by 2 bases, the J end by 1 base, with 9 bases between. This chain's CDR3 is CASSVDRSNYGYTF. CDR3 nucleotide sequence: TGTGCCAGCAGCGTCGACAGGAGTAACTATGGCTACACCTTC.

V is TRBV28 and J is TRBJ1-5, with D unresolved. Trimming took 1 base from V and 3 from J, leaving 10 bases between them. This CDR3 has 15 residues. CDR1 and CDR2 from the germline V gene are MDHEN and SYDVKM. CDR3 DNA sequence: TGTGCCAGCAGTTTATCTACCCGTTTCAATCAGCCCCAGCATTTT. Its protein product is CASSLSTRFNQPQHF.

This chain uses TRBV9 with TRBJ1-3, with no clear D. CDR3 size: 17 residues. CDR1 is SGDLS and CDR2 is YYNGEE in the germline V gene. The germline V and J ends were trimmed by 0 bases and 0 bases, with 13 bases remaining between them. The CDR3 here is CASSVEGRRRSGNTIYF. DNA for the CDR3: TGTGCCAGCAGCGTAGAAGGTCGGAGGCGCTCTGGAAACACCATATATTTT.

This clone is a singleton in its sample. The rearrangement uses TRBV7-2 and TRBJ1-2; D perhaps matches TRBD1 (6 bases). The germline V gene encodes CDR1 SGHTA and CDR2 FQGNSA. V lost 5 bases and J 0 bases, leaving 22 bases between the germline ends. The length of the CDR3 is 18 residues. The CDR3 nucleotides read TGTGCCAGCAGCCTAGTTGGGGCCGGGACACCCGCTAACTATGGCTACACCTTC. Protein product: CASSLVGAGTPANYGYTF.

The chain recombines TRBV19 with TRBJ2-2; 7 positions match TRBD1. The V gene's germline CDR1 is LNHDA and CDR2 SQIVND (reference sequence). V was clipped by 6 bases and J by 3 bases; unmatched bases: 10. CDR3 size: 16 residues. Here the CDR3 reads CASSVQQGIYTGELFF. The CDR3 DNA sequence: TGTGCCAGTAGCGTTCAACAGGGGATCTACACCGGGGAGCTGTTTTTT.

The chain combines TRBV7-2 with TRBJ2-7, with a possible D match to TRBD2 (6 bases). Per the germline V gene, CDR1 is SGHTA and CDR2 is FQGNSA. Between the trimmed V and J ends, which lost 2 bases and 5 bases, there was a span of 13 bases. The CDR3 covers 14 residues. The CDR3 DNA follows: TGTGCCAGCAGCTTAATGACAGCGGGTAACGAGCAGTACTTC. Its protein is CASSLMTAGNEQYF.

CDR3 residues: CASSFEVINSNQPQHF. CDR3 DNA: TGTGCCAGCAGTTTCGAGGTGATTAATAGCAATCAGCCCCAGCATTTT. The chain is built from TRBV27 and TRBJ1-5; no reliable D call. V lost 3 bases to trimming and J lost 0 bases, with 12 bases between them. The CDR3 runs to 16 residues. In germline, CDR1 is MNHEY, CDR2 SMNVEV (reference sequence).

This clone has more than one count but fewer than ten. V gene TRBV30 combines with J gene TRBJ1-1; unclear D gene. The V gene lost 2 bases and the J gene lost 11 bases, with 12 bases spanning the gap. Germline-derived CDR1 and CDR2 are GTSNPN and SVGIG (reference sequence). The CDR3 spans 11 residues. CDR3: CAWSSYGRAFF. In DNA, the CDR3 is TGTGCCTGGAGTTCCTATGGCAGGGCTTTCTTT.

This clone was detected once. This rearrangement joins TRBV6-5 to TRBJ2-7; 7 bases are shared with TRBD2. The CDR3 sequence is 12 residues long. The V gene's germline CDR1 is MNHEY and CDR2 SVGAGI. V dropped 6 bases and J dropped 6; count of bases not matched to a gene: 5. DNA for the CDR3: TGTGCCAGCAGCCTGGGGGGGGTCGAGCAGTACTTC. Its protein product is CASSLGGVEQYF.

The chain employs TRBV7-9 and TRBJ1-5; D is unresolved. Per germline, CDR1 SEHNR and CDR2 FQNEAQ (reference sequence). Trimming pared 1 base from V and 4 bases from J, leaving 5 bases between. The CDR3 totals 13 residues. The CDR3 region has the DNA TGTGCCAGCAGCTTAGACAGAAATCAGCCCCAGCATTTT. Its protein is CASSLDRNQPQHF.

A few counts support this clone. The rearrangement uses TRBV19 and TRBJ2-3, with 7 bases identical to TRBD1. The germline V gene encodes CDR1 LNHDA and CDR2 SQIVND (reference sequence). V was clipped by 5 bases and J by 1 base; unmatched bases: 6. CDR3 length equals 15 residues. As DNA, the CDR3 is TGTGCCAGTAGTTTCTCCGGGACAGGCACAGATACGCAGTATTTT. Amino acids: CASSFSGTGTDTQYF.

The genes are TRBV2 and TRBJ1-2; tentative D call: TRBD1 (5 bases). Germline V gene sequence: CDR1 SNHLY, CDR2 FYNNEI. V lost 0 bases and J lost 6, with 11 bases in between. The CDR3 has 14 amino acids. The CDR3 sequence is CASSEAMGQHGYTF. CDR3 coding DNA: TGTGCCAGCAGTGAAGCTATGGGGCAGCATGGCTACACCTTC.

The chain combines TRBV24-1 with TRBJ2-2; 7 bases map to TRBD1. CDR1 and CDR2 from the germline V gene are KGHDR and SFDVKD. The CDR3 is made up of 16 amino acids. V was pared by 6 bases and J by 1 base, with 7 bases of the junction left unmatched. The CDR3 nucleotides read TGTGCCACCAGTTCCCCCTGGACAGGGAACACCGGGGAGCTGTTTTTT. Its protein product is CATSSPWTGNTGELFF.

V and J are TRBV10-2 and TRBJ2-2; 10 bases align to TRBD2. V was clipped by 1 base and J by 4 bases; unmatched bases: 9. The CDR3 spans 18 residues. Per the germline V gene, CDR1 is WSHSY and CDR2 is SAAADI. The CDR3 nucleotides read TGCGCCAGCAGTGAGTGGGCAGCGGGGGGGCCGAGCACCGGGGAGCTGTTTTTT. Protein sequence: CASSEWAAGGPSTGELFF.

The chain combines TRBV6-2 or TRBV6-3 with TRBJ2-1; a weak D match, TRBD1 (6 bases). The germline V gene encodes CDR1 MNHEY and CDR2 SVGEGT. The CDR3 length is 15 residues. Trimming took 2 bases from V and 5 from J, leaving 13 bases between them. The CDR3 sequence is CASSYRQGIHNEQFF. DNA of the CDR3: TGTGCCAGCAGTTACAGGCAGGGGATCCACAATGAGCAGTTCTTC.

The rearrangement links TRBV10-3 to TRBJ2-1, with 9 bases fitting TRBD2. CDR1 is ENHRY, CDR2 SYGVKD, per germline. J gave up 4 bases and V 3 bases, and 4 bases lay outside the gene matches. This CDR3 spans 15 amino acids. In nucleotides, the CDR3 is TGTGCCATCAGTGACTATAGCGGGGGTTACAATGAGCAGTTCTTC. It encodes CAISDYSGGYNEQFF.

The gene calls are TRBV24-1 and TRBJ1-1, with TRBD1 as a possible D gene (6 bases). This CDR3 is built from 12 residues. Trimming took 5 bases from V and 7 from J, leaving 10 bases between them. The germline gives CDR1 KGHDR, CDR2 SFDVKD. Here the CDR3 reads CATSAQQGEAFF. CDR3 DNA: TGTGCCACCAGTGCCCAACAGGGTGAAGCTTTCTTT.

The gene calls are TRBV7-2 and TRBJ1-4; TRBD1 matches 7 bases. The CDR3 has 15 amino acids. J was trimmed by 1 base and V by 5 bases; bases with no gene match: 4. CDR1 SGHTA and CDR2 FQGNSA come from the germline V gene. The CDR3 spells CASSTHRGTNEKLFF. Written as DNA, the CDR3 is TGTGCCAGCAGCACCCACAGGGGAACTAATGAAAAACTGTTTTTT.

V is TRBV27 and J is TRBJ1-4, with TRBD1 matching over 10 bases. The V gene's germline CDR1 is MNHEY and CDR2 SMNVEV (reference sequence). CDR3 length equals 15 residues. V shed 8 bases and J 7 bases; nucleotides not matched to a gene: 10. The CDR3 nucleotides read TGTGCCAGCCTTGATCTCGGACAGGGGGGTGAAAAACTGTTTTTT. Encoded protein: CASLDLGQGGEKLFF.

J is TRBJ2-5 and V is TRBV18, with a tentative D call TRBD2 (6 bases). Trimming stripped 6 bases from V and 5 bases from J, with 16 bases between. The CDR3 loop spans 14 amino acids. Germline lookup yields CDR1 KGHSH and CDR2 LQKENI. Here the CDR3 reads CASSGGAGTETQYF. The CDR3 DNA follows: TGTGCCAGCTCCGGAGGGGCAGGGACGGAGACCCAGTACTTC.

This clone was found a few times. This chain uses TRBV29-1 with TRBJ1-3, with D possibly matching TRBD1 (6 bases). V was cut by 7 bases and J by 4 bases, with 11 bases left in between. CDR1 is SQVTM, CDR2 ANQGSEA, per germline. This CDR3 spans 12 amino acids. CDR3 sequence: CSALQGGNTIYF. CDR3 DNA sequence: TGCAGCGCCTTACAGGGAGGAAACACCATATATTTT.

Concerning this clone: Other nucleotide sequences in the sample specify the same CDR3. The chain joins TRBV28 to TRBJ1-5; no clear D. V was trimmed by 6 bases and J by 4 bases, leaving 4 bases between them. Germline V gene lookup returns CDR1 MDHEN and CDR2 SYDVKM. This CDR3 is built from 11 residues. The CDR3 sequence is CASSLNQPQHF. In DNA form, the CDR3 reads TGTGCCAGCAGCCTAAATCAGCCCCAGCATTTT.

The rearrangement links TRBV4-2 to TRBJ2-6, with a tentative D call TRBD2 (6 bases). This CDR3 has 17 amino acids. The germline V gene has CDR1 LGHNA and CDR2 YNFKEQ. V lost 0 bases to trimming and J lost 3 bases, with 12 bases between them. CDR3 DNA: TGTGCCAGCAGCCAAGACGGGACTGTTAGTGGGGCCAACGTCCTGACTTTC. Amino acids: CASSQDGTVSGANVLTF.